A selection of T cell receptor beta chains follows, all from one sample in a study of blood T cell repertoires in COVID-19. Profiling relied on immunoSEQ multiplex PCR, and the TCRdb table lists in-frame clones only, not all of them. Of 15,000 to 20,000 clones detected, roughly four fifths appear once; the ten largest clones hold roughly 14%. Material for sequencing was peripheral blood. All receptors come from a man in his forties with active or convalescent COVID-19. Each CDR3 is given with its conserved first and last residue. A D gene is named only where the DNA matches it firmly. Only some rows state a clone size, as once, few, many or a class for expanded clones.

CDR3aa: CASSPLGQDYGYTF
CDR3nt: TGTGCCAGCAGCCCCTTAGGACAGGACTATGGCTACACCTTC
len: 14
v_gene: TRBV7-2
d_gene: TRBD1
j_gene: TRBJ1-2
abundance: .

CDR3aa: CAISLAGTSGAETQYF
CDR3nt: TGTGCCATCAGTTTAGCCGGGACTAGCGGGGCAGAGACCCAGTACTTC
len: 16
v_gene: TRBV10-3
d_gene: TRBD2
j_gene: TRBJ2-5
abundance: .

CDR3aa: CASSYDAESYEQYF
CDR3nt: TGTGCCAGCAGTTACGACGCGGAGTCCTACGAGCAGTACTTC
len: 14
v_gene: TRBV6-2/TRBV6-3
d_gene: .
j_gene: TRBJ2-7
abundance: .

CDR3aa: CASREGPGGRELFF
CDR3nt: TGTGCCAGCCGCGAGGGGCCGGGGGGCCGGGAGCTGTTTTTT
len: 14
v_gene: TRBV28
d_gene: .
j_gene: TRBJ2-2
abundance: once

CDR3aa: CASRPTGRSSYNSPLHF
CDR3nt: TGTGCCAGCAGACCGACAGGGAGAAGCTCCTATAATTCACCCCTCCACTTT
len: 17
v_gene: TRBV7-8
d_gene: TRBD1
j_gene: TRBJ1-6
abundance: .

CDR3aa: CASSRDTSSSYEQYF
CDR3nt: TGCGCCAGCAGTCGGGACACCTCATCTTCCTACGAGCAGTACTTC
len: 15
v_gene: TRBV5-1
d_gene: .
j_gene: TRBJ2-7
abundance: .

CDR3aa: CASSFLSGTGVYNEQFF
CDR3nt: TGTGCCAGCAGTTTCCTTTCTGGGACAGGGGTCTACAATGAGCAGTTCTTC
len: 17
v_gene: TRBV27
d_gene: TRBD1
j_gene: TRBJ2-1
abundance: .

CDR3aa: CASSFSPAGDGYTF
CDR3nt: TGTGCCAGCAGTTTCTCTCCAGCCGGGGATGGCTACACCTTC
len: 14
v_gene: TRBV27
d_gene: .
j_gene: TRBJ1-2
abundance: few

CDR3aa: CASSHGGSYNEQFF
CDR3nt: TGCGCCAGCAGCCATGGGGGGAGCTACAATGAGCAGTTCTTC
len: 14
v_gene: TRBV4-1
d_gene: .
j_gene: TRBJ2-1
abundance: .

CDR3aa: CASSFRQGVDNEQFF
CDR3nt: TGTGCCAGCAGCTTTAGACAGGGTGTGGACAATGAGCAGTTCTTC
len: 15
v_gene: TRBV7-9
d_gene: TRBD1
j_gene: TRBJ2-1
abundance: .

CDR3aa: CASSPSRTNTYEQYF
CDR3nt: TGTGCCAGCTCACCCTCCCGGACAAACACCTACGAGCAGTACTTC
len: 15
v_gene: TRBV18
d_gene: .
j_gene: TRBJ2-7
abundance: .

CDR3aa: CASSQGASGYTGELFF
CDR3nt: TGCGCCAGCAGCCAAGGGGCTAGCGGGTACACCGGGGAGCTGTTTTTT
len: 16
v_gene: TRBV4-1
d_gene: TRBD2
j_gene: TRBJ2-2
abundance: .

CDR3aa: CASSTPGIWTEAFF
CDR3nt: TGTGCCAGTAGTACTCCAGGGATATGGACTGAAGCTTTCTTT
len: 14
v_gene: TRBV19
d_gene: .
j_gene: TRBJ1-1
abundance: .

CDR3aa: CAWSTPDRGNYEQYF
CDR3nt: TGTGCCTGGAGTACACCAGACAGGGGAAACTACGAGCAGTACTTC
len: 15
v_gene: TRBV30
d_gene: TRBD1
j_gene: TRBJ2-7
abundance: once

CDR3aa: CASIRDLTYEQYF
CDR3nt: TGTGCCAGTATCCGGGATTTAACCTACGAGCAGTACTTC
len: 13
v_gene: TRBV7-9
d_gene: .
j_gene: TRBJ2-7
abundance: .

CDR3aa: CAWSDPQRGGELFF
CDR3nt: TGTGCCTGGAGTGACCCCCAGCGGGGCGGGGAGCTGTTTTTT
len: 14
v_gene: TRBV30
d_gene: TRBD2
j_gene: TRBJ2-2
abundance: .

CDR3aa: CASSPDRGLGKLFF
CDR3nt: TGTGCCAGCAGCCCCGACAGGGGCCTAGGAAAACTGTTTTTT
len: 14
v_gene: TRBV3-1/TRBV3-2
d_gene: TRBD1
j_gene: TRBJ1-4
abundance: few

CDR3aa: CASSESTGIVYEQYF
CDR3nt: TGCGCCAGCAGTGAGTCGACAGGTATAGTTTACGAGCAGTACTTC
len: 15
v_gene: TRBV10-2
d_gene: .
j_gene: TRBJ2-7
abundance: few

CDR3aa: CSVLGLSEQYF
CDR3nt: TGCAGCGTCTTGGGACTTTCCGAGCAGTACTTC
len: 11
v_gene: TRBV29-1
d_gene: .
j_gene: TRBJ2-7
abundance: .

CDR3aa: CASSPRLAGYYEQYF
CDR3nt: TGTGCCAGTAGTCCCCGTCTAGCGGGGTATTACGAGCAGTACTTC
len: 15
v_gene: TRBV19
d_gene: TRBD2
j_gene: TRBJ2-7
abundance: few

CDR3aa: CASRRDSQYGYTF
CDR3nt: TGTGCCAGCAGGAGGGACAGTCAGTATGGCTACACCTTC
len: 13
v_gene: TRBV2
d_gene: TRBD1
j_gene: TRBJ1-2
abundance: .

CDR3aa: CASSGRLNEKLFF
CDR3nt: TGTGCCTCCTCCGGCAGGCTTAATGAAAAACTGTTTTTT
len: 13
v_gene: TRBV6-5
d_gene: .
j_gene: TRBJ1-4
abundance: .

CDR3aa: CAISESRQGTYNEQFF
CDR3nt: TGTGCCATCAGTGAGTCGAGGCAGGGCACCTACAATGAGCAGTTCTTC
len: 16
v_gene: TRBV10-3
d_gene: .
j_gene: TRBJ2-1
abundance: .

CDR3aa: CASSLWGGTQYF
CDR3nt: TGTGCCAGCAGCTTATGGGGGGGGACCCAGTACTTC
len: 12
v_gene: TRBV7-3
d_gene: TRBD2
j_gene: TRBJ2-5
abundance: .

CDR3aa: CASRGVLGAYGYTF
CDR3nt: TGTGCCAGCAGGGGGGTTTTGGGGGCCTATGGCTACACCTTC
len: 14
v_gene: TRBV6-5
d_gene: .
j_gene: TRBJ1-2
abundance: .

CDR3aa: CASDFWGSKNIQYF
CDR3nt: TGTGCCAGCGATTTTTGGGGCTCGAAAAACATTCAGTACTTC
len: 14
v_gene: TRBV6-5
d_gene: .
j_gene: TRBJ2-4
abundance: .

CDR3aa: CASSESGTGETQYF
CDR3nt: TGCGCCAGCAGTGAGTCGGGGACAGGAGAGACCCAGTACTTC
len: 14
v_gene: TRBV10-1
d_gene: TRBD1
j_gene: TRBJ2-5
abundance: .

CDR3aa: CASSPSYTEAFF
CDR3nt: TGTGCCAGCAGCCCTTCGTACACTGAAGCTTTCTTT
len: 12
v_gene: TRBV11-2
d_gene: .
j_gene: TRBJ1-1
abundance: .

CDR3aa: CASSQSTHQGGTIYF
CDR3nt: TGCGCCAGCAGCCAATCTACACACCAGGGAGGCACCATATATTTT
len: 15
v_gene: TRBV4-3
d_gene: .
j_gene: TRBJ1-3
abundance: .

CDR3aa: CASSTRDTWTTEAFF
CDR3nt: TGTGCCAGTAGTACCCGGGACACCTGGACCACTGAAGCTTTCTTT
len: 15
v_gene: TRBV19
d_gene: .
j_gene: TRBJ1-1
abundance: .

CDR3aa: CASSLERGGYNEQFF
CDR3nt: TGTGCCAGCAGCTTAGAGCGGGGAGGCTACAATGAGCAGTTCTTC
len: 15
v_gene: TRBV7-2
d_gene: TRBD2
j_gene: TRBJ2-1
abundance: .

CDR3aa: CASSQAAGDEDTQYF
CDR3nt: TGTGCCAGCAGCCAAGCGGCGGGGGATGAAGATACGCAGTATTTT
len: 15
v_gene: TRBV3-1/TRBV3-2
d_gene: TRBD2
j_gene: TRBJ2-3
abundance: .

CDR3aa: CASSPRGLAGVRNEQFF
CDR3nt: TGTGCCAGCAGCCCGAGAGGACTAGCGGGGGTTAGGAATGAGCAGTTCTTC
len: 17
v_gene: TRBV11-2
d_gene: TRBD2
j_gene: TRBJ2-1
abundance: .

CDR3aa: CASSSMTRGLENQPQHF
CDR3nt: TGTGCCAGCAGTTCCATGACCAGGGGGCTAGAAAATCAGCCCCAGCATTTT
len: 17
v_gene: TRBV27
d_gene: TRBD1
j_gene: TRBJ1-5
abundance: .

CDR3aa: CSASWGPLNSPLHF
CDR3nt: TGCAGTGCTAGTTGGGGGCCATTGAATTCACCCCTCCACTTT
len: 14
v_gene: TRBV20-1
d_gene: .
j_gene: TRBJ1-6
abundance: .

CDR3aa: CAQRDRVDEQYF
CDR3nt: TGTGCCCAGAGGGACAGGGTCGACGAGCAGTACTTC
len: 12
v_gene: TRBV6-5
d_gene: TRBD1
j_gene: TRBJ2-7
abundance: once

CDR3aa: CASSPTGGRTGELFF
CDR3nt: TGTGCCAGCTCACCAACGGGGGGTCGGACCGGGGAGCTGTTTTTT
len: 15
v_gene: TRBV18
d_gene: TRBD2
j_gene: TRBJ2-2
abundance: .

CDR3aa: CASGYSNSQPQHF
CDR3nt: TGTGCCAGCGGATACAGTAATTCTCAGCCCCAGCATTTT
len: 13
v_gene: TRBV6-5
d_gene: .
j_gene: TRBJ1-5
abundance: .

CDR3aa: CASTGAGGSTQYF
CDR3nt: TGTGCCAGCACAGGGGCGGGTGGAAGTACGCAGTATTTT
len: 13
v_gene: TRBV18
d_gene: TRBD1
j_gene: TRBJ2-3
abundance: .

CDR3aa: CASSPLGQGDYGYTF
CDR3nt: TGTGCCAGCTCACCCCTGGGACAGGGGGACTATGGCTACACCTTC
len: 15
v_gene: TRBV18
d_gene: TRBD1
j_gene: TRBJ1-2
abundance: .

CDR3aa: CASSRQGIRHEQFF
CDR3nt: TGTGCCAGTAGTAGACAGGGGATCCGCCATGAGCAGTTCTTC
len: 14
v_gene: TRBV19
d_gene: TRBD1
j_gene: TRBJ2-1
abundance: .

CDR3aa: CASSLESGFNQPQHF
CDR3nt: TGTGCCAGCAGCTTAGAATCGGGGTTCAATCAGCCCCAGCATTTT
len: 15
v_gene: TRBV11-2
d_gene: .
j_gene: TRBJ1-5
abundance: few

CDR3aa: CASSQQTTYGYTF
CDR3nt: TGCGCCAGCAGCCAGCAGACAACCTATGGCTACACCTTC
len: 13
v_gene: TRBV4-3
d_gene: .
j_gene: TRBJ1-2
abundance: .